This T cell receptor (beta chain) was identified during a study of T cells after yellow fever vaccination. This clonotype was seen a handful of times. Its antigen remains unknown. The germline CDR1 and CDR2 sequences are SGHAT and FQNNGV. The junction had 19 bases not matched to a gene; V was cut back by 5 bases and J by 2 bases. The length of the CDR3 is 20 residues. Template-switching 5'RACE yielded the TCR cDNA; a universal primer site and UMIs were added in the process. TCRdb reprocessed the 5' RACE reads via MiXCR and lists one record per CDR3 protein. The table has some 500,000 distinct CDR3 sequences, approximately 13% seen once; the top ten hold over 11%. Findings and limits, study-wide: The booster response re-showed most primary clones: more than 95% CD4, roughly 91% CD8.

The rearrangement joins TRBV11-2 to TRBJ2-7, with TRBD2 identical over 12 bases. The receptor comes from a young man who received the YFV17D yellow fever vaccine. This specimen was PBMCs, taken on the day of the yellow fever booster vaccination. This CDR3 reads CASSHKTLTGTSGSPYEQYF. Written as DNA, the CDR3 is TGTGCCAGCAGCCACAAAACCCTAACCGGGACTAGCGGGTCACCCTACGAGCAGTACTTC.